This TCR beta chain is from a study of cytomegalovirus exposure and HLA in healthy donors. Sequencing was performed with immunoSEQ multiplex PCR; in TCRdb, only in-frame clones are kept and a portion is missing. The data hold a few hundred thousand clones, with 85% to 90% observed a single time. This CDR3 has 13 amino acids. J gave up 4 bases and V 4 bases, and 3 bases lay outside the gene matches. Looked up from germline, CDR1 is SEHNR and CDR2 is FQNEAQ (reference sequence). With respect to this clone: Other nucleotide sequences from this sample produce the same CDR3.

The chain is built from TRBV7-9 and TRBJ2-7; 8 nucleotides line up with TRBD2. This clonotype was obtained from a woman under 30 in good health and CMV-seronegative. Sequenced sample: PBMCs. CDR3 region: CASSSGTSYEQYF. CDR3 in DNA: TGTGCCAGCAGCTCGGGGACTAGTTACGAGCAGTACTTC.